This entry concerns a single T cell receptor beta chain. CDR3 length: 15 residues. Unmatched junction bases numbered 6, after V lost 7 bases and J lost 0 bases. These data come from a study of blood T cells in healthy people across ages. A second PCR, run for 7 to 11 cycles, used a sample-barcoded 5' primer plus a J-beta primer mix. TCRdb re-analysed the 5' RACE reads in MiXCR, keeping a single row per CDR3 protein. The table has about 1.4 million distinct CDR3 sequences, approximately 59% seen once. Sequenced: blood. The clonotype was recovered from a man between 18 and 29 years old in good health. This sequence joins TRBV12-3 or TRBV12-4 and TRBJ1-5, with 7 bases that match TRBD1. CDR3 amino acids: CASTGQAYSNQPQHF. CDR3 bases: TGTGCCAGCACCGGACAGGCCTATAGCAATCAGCCCCAGCATTTT.